This T cell receptor beta chain was recovered during a study of T cell responses to AZD1222 COVID-19 vaccine. Study-wide context: Both about-4-week and about-12-week second-dose recipients were combined.

Germline V gene sequence: CDR1 LGHDT, CDR2 YNNKEL (reference sequence). The CDR3 has 12 residues. Trimming stripped 2 bases from V and 5 bases from J, with 6 bases between. Some clones are missing from TCRdb's copy, which holds only in-frame ones; the method was immunoSEQ multiplex PCR. There are around 140,000 clones in the sample; under 90% occur only once, and about 20% lies in the top ten. Points from the study as a whole: Spike-spanning, vaccine-associated CD4 TCRs were dominant at 160-218 and 743-854. Seropositivity was recorded at baseline in only five to seven AZD1222 recipients. Clonal diversity was possibly underestimated, and white British individuals and females predominated among donors.

In regard to this clone: Its antigen is not known.

The clonotype was recovered from an adult in good health. The chain couples TRBV3-1 (or the pseudogene TRBV3-2) to TRBJ1-2; D is unclear. Sequenced here: peripheral blood, sampled on day 0 of AZD1222 vaccination. CDR3 sequence (DNA): TGTGCCAGCAGCCAACCAGTGTATGGCTACACCTTC. This encodes CASSQPVYGYTF.